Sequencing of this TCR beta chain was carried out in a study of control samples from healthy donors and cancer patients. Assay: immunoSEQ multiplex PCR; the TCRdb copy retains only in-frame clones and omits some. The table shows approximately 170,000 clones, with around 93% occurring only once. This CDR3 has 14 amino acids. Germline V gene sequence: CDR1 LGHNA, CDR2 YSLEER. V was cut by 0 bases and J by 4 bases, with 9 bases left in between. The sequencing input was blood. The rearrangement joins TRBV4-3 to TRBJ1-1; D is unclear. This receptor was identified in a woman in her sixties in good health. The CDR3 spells CASSQEGYGTEAFF. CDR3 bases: TGCGCCAGCAGCCAAGAGGGGTATGGCACTGAAGCTTTCTTT.